The present T cell receptor beta chain was sequenced within a study of blood T cells in healthy people across ages. Germline V lookup: CDR1 SGHVS, CDR2 FQNEAQ. With V trimmed by 4 bases and J by 0 bases, 16 bases remained unmatched. This CDR3 comprises 19 residues. Alongside a J-beta primer mix, a sample-barcoded 5' primer served in a second PCR lasting roughly 6 to 12 cycles. Every sample gave at least 3 million paired-end reads containing CDR3. MiXCR, run by TCRdb on the 5' RACE reads, gives a single entry per CDR3 protein. The top ten clones hold around 18% of a sample with about 780,000 distinct CDR3 sequences, 46% of them seen once.

The chain uses TRBV7-8 and TRBJ2-3, with 7 positions matching TRBD2. The TCR comes from a man aged 80 or over in good health. The sequencing input was blood. The CDR3 DNA follows: TGTGCCAGCAGCTCAACGCCGCCTTCCACACTAGCGAGCACAGATACGCAGTATTTT. This codes for CASSSTPPSTLASTDTQYF.